These 20 T cell receptor beta chains originate from one sample sequenced in a study of early T cells in non-severe SARS-CoV-2 infection (dated by TCRdb to the early 2020s). The library was built by means of 5' RACE. Sequencing took place on a NextSeq 500. The public reads were reprocessed in TCRdb via fastp at Q25 and MiXCR, keeping in-frame beta chains. Each entry is one CDR3 protein sequence, shown with its most common DNA and genes. For this sample there are around 70,000 distinct CDR3 sequences; approximately 9.2% appear just once. Approximately 3% of the sample rests with the top ten. The sequencing input was whole blood. These receptors were taken from an adult who was a healthcare worker with PCR-confirmed SARS-CoV-2 infection or an uninfected control (not recorded which).

This clonotype was counted many times. The chain uses TRBV5-5 and TRBJ1-5; D perhaps matches TRBD1 (6 bases). This CDR3 spans 15 amino acids. The V gene's germline CDR1 is SGHKS and CDR2 YYEKEE (reference sequence). V was cut by 0 bases and J by 6 bases, with 13 bases left in between. CDR3 protein: CASSLVPGAAQPQHF. The CDR3 coding sequence is TGTGCCAGCAGCTTGGTCCCAGGGGCTGCTCAGCCCCAGCATTTT.

This clonotype was seen a few times. The V call is TRBV7-6, the J call TRBJ2-1; 10 positions match TRBD1. This CDR3 region has 15 residues. Germline V gene data show CDR1 as SGHVS and CDR2 as FNYEAQ. The trim removed 0 bases at V and 8 bases at J, leaving 4 bases unmatched. As DNA, the CDR3 is TGTGCCAGCAGCTTAGCGCCGGGACAGGGGTATGAGCAGTTCTTC. Its protein product is CASSLAPGQGYEQFF.

This clonotype was observed a few times. The chain is built from TRBV3-1 and TRBJ2-1; D is perhaps TRBD2 (6 bases). The length of the CDR3 is 18 residues. The V and J ends lost 0 bases and 9 bases respectively, with 24 bases between them. CDR1 and CDR2 from the germline V gene are LGHDT and YNNKEL (reference sequence). The CDR3, as DNA: TGTGCCAGCAGCCAAGATCTCCAGCGGGCCAGAGGTGGGGGTGAGCAGTTCTTC. It encodes CASSQDLQRARGGGEQFF.

The rearrangement uses TRBV20-1 and TRBJ2-5; tentatively, D is TRBD1 (5 bases). Germline V CDR1 and CDR2: DFQATT, SNEGSKA (reference sequence). V lost 6 bases, J lost 4 bases, and 18 bases lay in between. The CDR3 spans 14 residues. This CDR3 reads CSAASGPIGETQYF. CDR3 bases: TGCAGTGCGGCATCAGGGCCTATCGGAGAGACCCAGTACTTC.

This clonotype was counted only a few times. V usage is TRBV27 and J usage is TRBJ1-2; weak D call: TRBD1 (6 bases). The CDR3 is made up of 13 amino acids. Trimming left V 7 bases short and J 7 bases short, with 16 bases between. The germline V gene has CDR1 MNHEY and CDR2 SMNVEV (reference sequence). The chain's CDR3 is CASTARTASGYTF. For the CDR3, the DNA is TGTGCCAGCACCGCACGGACAGCCTCTGGCTACACCTTC.

This clonotype was seen many times. V is TRBV20-1 and J is TRBJ2-7, with 10 nucleotides matching TRBD2. The germline V gene has CDR1 DFQATT and CDR2 SNEGSKA (reference sequence). The J segment lost 1 base and the V segment lost 5 bases, leaving 11 bases of the junction unmatched. The CDR3 sequence is 16 residues long. The CDR3 DNA reads as TGCAGTGCTGGGAAAAGACTAGCGGGCCTATCCTACGAGCAGTACTTC. Its translation is CSAGKRLAGLSYEQYF.

This chain joins TRBV14 and TRBJ1-6, with D perhaps TRBD1 (5 bases). Deletions cut 2 bases from V and 9 bases from J, with 8 bases between. Germline V gene lookup returns CDR1 SGHDN and CDR2 FVKESK. This CDR3 is 13 amino acids long. The CDR3: CASSQIGGSPLHF. CDR3 in DNA: TGTGCCAGCAGCCAAATCGGGGGTTCACCCCTCCACTTT. The full variable domain, its missing parts supplied by reference TRBV14 and TRBJ1-6, is EAGVTQFPSHSVIEKGQTVTLRCDPISGHDNLYWYRRVMGKEIKFLLHFVKESKQDESGMPNNRFLAERTGGTYSTLKVQPAELEDSGVYFCASSQIGGSPLHFGNGTRLTVT.

A few counts support this clonotype. The chain uses TRBV5-6 and TRBJ2-3, with a tentative D call TRBD2 (6 bases). Trimming removed 3 bases at V and 1 base at J, with 6 bases between. Germline CDR1 and CDR2: SGHDT and YYEEEE. The CDR3 totals 13 residues. The CDR3 here is CASSSGGTDTQYF. DNA for the CDR3: TGTGCCAGCAGCTCGGGGGGCACAGATACGCAGTATTTT.

The chain carries TRBV7-3 and TRBJ2-3, with 16 bases lining up with TRBD2. Germline loops: CDR1 SGHTA, CDR2 FQGTGA. After removal of 4 bases from V and 6 bases from J, the junction contained 7 bases not matched to a gene. This CDR3 has 17 residues. The CDR3 nucleotides read TGTGCCAGCAGCTGGCCGGGACTAGCGGGAGGGTCGGATACGCAGTATTTT. It yields the protein CASSWPGLAGGSDTQYF.

This clonotype was recorded a few times. The rearrangement links TRBV25-1 to TRBJ2-7, with D perhaps TRBD1 (7 bases). The ends were cut back, 11 bases at V and 6 bases at J, with 17 bases in the middle. The CDR3 has 12 amino acids. Looked up from germline, CDR1 is MGHDK and CDR2 is SYGVNS. For the CDR3, the DNA is TGTGCCGTCAAGGGGCAGGGGGGCGAGCAGTACTTC. Translating it yields CAVKGQGGEQYF.

The count of this clonotype is one. This chain links TRBV5-6 with TRBJ2-1, with D maybe TRBD1 (6 bases). This CDR3 region has 17 residues. Germline lookup yields CDR1 SGHDT and CDR2 YYEEEE. The germline V and J ends were trimmed by 1 base and 6 bases, with 20 bases remaining between them. CDR3 amino acids: CASSLFFRGRGSNEQFF. CDR3 in DNA: TGTGCCAGCAGCTTGTTCTTTCGGGGCAGGGGAAGCAATGAGCAGTTCTTC.

V and J are TRBV20-1 and TRBJ2-5, with 7 positions matching TRBD2. The germline gives CDR1 DFQATT, CDR2 SNEGSKA (reference sequence). V was clipped by 6 bases and J by 2 bases; unmatched bases: 9. The CDR3 is 14 residues long. In nucleotides, the CDR3 is TGCAGTGCGGGGAGCGGGGTGCGACAAGAGACCCAGTACTTC. Translation: CSAGSGVRQETQYF.

This clonotype has ten or more counts. The J gene is TRBJ2-4, the V gene TRBV20-1, with D unclear. The V end was cut by 2 bases, the J end by 0 bases, with 17 bases between. Per germline, CDR1 DFQATT and CDR2 SNEGSKA (reference sequence). This CDR3 comprises 17 residues. As DNA, the CDR3 is TGCAGTGCTAGAAGGCGGACCTCCATTTTAGCCAAAAACATTCAGTACTTC. Encoded protein: CSARRRTSILAKNIQYF.

This clonotype was seen many times. The chain combines TRBV7-2 with TRBJ2-1; 7 bases align to TRBD1. CDR3 length: 15 residues. After removal of 5 bases from V and 0 bases from J, the junction contained 4 bases not matched to a gene. Germline values: CDR1 SGHTA, CDR2 FQGNSA. This CDR3 is CASSTGQVSYNEQFF. CDR3 sequence (DNA): TGTGCCAGCAGCACAGGACAGGTCTCCTACAATGAGCAGTTCTTC.

This clonotype was counted a few times. The CDR3 here is CASSTTRGNTEAFF. In DNA, the CDR3 is TGTGCCAGCAGCACCACCCGGGGGAACACTGAAGCTTTCTTT. The V and J genes are TRBV6-5 and TRBJ1-1; no clear D. V lost 6 bases to trimming and J lost 1 base, with 12 bases between them. There are 14 residues in the CDR3. Germline V gene sequence: CDR1 MNHEY, CDR2 SVGAGI.

The V gene is TRBV6-2 or TRBV6-3, the J gene TRBJ1-1; D unresolved. Germline V gives CDR1 MNHEY, CDR2 SVGEGT. This CDR3 is 14 amino acids long. Trimming pared 2 bases from V and 1 base from J, leaving 8 bases between. CDR3 DNA: TGTGCCAGCAGTTACGCGCTAAAGAACACTGAAGCTTTCTTT. Translating it yields CASSYALKNTEAFF.

This clonotype occurred a few times. The V gene is TRBV11-2, the J gene TRBJ2-3; a possible D gene is TRBD2 (5 bases). The V end lost 0 bases, the J end lost 2 bases, and 9 bases lay between the germline ends. The CDR3 consists of 15 residues. Per germline, CDR1 SGHAT and CDR2 FQNNGV. The CDR3 DNA is TGTGCCAGCAGCTTAGAAGGGAGAGACACAGATACGCAGTATTTT. The encoded protein is CASSLEGRDTDTQYF.

The chain recombines TRBV7-2 with TRBJ1-1, with TRBD1 matching 7 bases. The trim removed 5 bases at V and 4 bases at J, leaving 13 bases unmatched. The CDR3 sequence is 16 residues long. CDR1 is SGHTA, CDR2 FQGNSA, per germline. Here the CDR3 reads CASSPAHRGGGTEAFF. The CDR3 coding sequence is TGTGCCAGCAGCCCGGCACACAGGGGTGGGGGCACTGAAGCTTTCTTT.

This clonotype was picked up many times. V and J are TRBV29-1 and TRBJ1-1; no definite D call. Trimming left V 0 bases short and J 10 bases short, with 12 bases between. The germline V gene encodes CDR1 SQVTM and CDR2 ANQGSEA. The CDR3 loop spans 12 amino acids. CDR3: CSVEDRTVGAFF. The CDR3 DNA follows: TGCAGCGTTGAAGATCGAACGGTGGGAGCTTTCTTT.

This clonotype showed up many times. The rearrangement links TRBV20-1 to TRBJ2-1, with 7 bases that match TRBD2. The CDR3 spans 15 residues. Germline CDR1 reads DFQATT; CDR2 reads SNEGSKA (reference sequence). Losses at the gene ends were 7 bases for V and 5 bases for J; bases not matched to a gene: 14. CDR3 sequence (DNA): TGCAGTGAGGAGAGGGCGGCTAGCGGAAACAATGAGCAGTTCTTC. Translated: CSEERAASGNNEQFF.